A single sample gave rise to the 16 T cell receptor beta chains below, sequenced in a study of blood T cell repertoires in COVID-19. Sequencing was performed with immunoSEQ multiplex PCR; in TCRdb, only in-frame clones are kept and a portion is missing. The table lists under 250,000 clones, 85% of them singletons. The sample was PBMCs or T cells enriched from blood (not recorded which). The receptors were gathered from a woman between 45 and 60 years old with acute COVID-19.

The chain is built from TRBV6-1 and TRBJ1-1; D ambiguous. Trimming shortened V by 3 bases and J by 1 base, and 9 bases separated the two germline ends. The CDR3 runs to 14 residues. Germline values: CDR1 MNHNS, CDR2 SASEGT. This CDR3 is CASSDGRANTEAFF. CDR3 in DNA: TGTGCCAGCAGTGACGGGAGGGCGAACACTGAAGCTTTCTTT.

This clone came up a few times. The genes are TRBV6-4 and TRBJ2-4; D gene uncertain. Looked up from germline, CDR1 is MRHNA and CDR2 is SNTAGT. The CDR3 runs 10 residues. The V and J ends lost 11 bases and 6 bases respectively, with 8 bases between them. The chain's CDR3 is CAPLINIQYF. Here the CDR3 DNA reads TGTGCCCCCCTTATAAACATTCAGTACTTC.

This rearrangement joins TRBV5-4 to TRBJ2-4; a possible D gene is TRBD2 (7 bases). V lost 3 bases to trimming and J lost 1 base, with 11 bases between them. This CDR3 region has 15 residues. The germline gives CDR1 SGHNT, CDR2 YYREEE (reference sequence). This chain's CDR3 is CASSWEGVAKNIQYF. For the CDR3, the DNA is TGTGCCAGCAGCTGGGAGGGGGTTGCCAAAAACATTCAGTACTTC.

This chain joins TRBV30 and TRBJ2-5, with 10 bases fitting TRBD2. The CDR3 length is 13 residues. The germline V gene encodes CDR1 GTSNPN and CDR2 SVGIG (reference sequence). J gave up 4 bases and V 8 bases, and 7 bases lay outside the gene matches. CDR3 bases: TGTGCCATACAGCGGGGGGGCGCAGAGACCCAGTACTTC. It translates to CAIQRGGAETQYF.

This chain uses TRBV24-1 with TRBJ1-6; 9 bases match TRBD1. Germline CDR1 reads KGHDR; CDR2 reads SFDVKD. This CDR3 has 15 residues. V lost 7 bases, J lost 6 bases, and 6 bases stayed unmatched. CDR3 bases: TGTGCCACCAGGGGGGACAGGGACTTTAATTCACCCCTCCACTTT. It translates to CATRGDRDFNSPLHF.

The rearrangement uses TRBV6-5 and TRBJ1-3; TRBD1 might be the D (6 bases). CDR1 is MNHEY and CDR2 is SVGAGI in the germline V gene. V was pared by 2 bases and J by 2 bases, with 13 bases between. The CDR3 has 16 residues. Here the CDR3 DNA reads TGTGCCAGCAGTTACCAATCCACAGGGCCTGGAAACACCATATATTTT. This translates into CASSYQSTGPGNTIYF.

The chain uses TRBV7-2 and TRBJ2-2, with 9 bases aligning to TRBD1. Losses at the gene ends were 5 bases for V and 2 bases for J; bases not matched to a gene: 6. Germline V gene sequence: CDR1 SGHTA, CDR2 FQGNSA. The CDR3 totals 16 residues. This chain's CDR3 is CASSPGGQGNTGELFF. The CDR3 DNA reads TGTGCCAGCAGCCCGGGGGGACAGGGTAACACCGGGGAGCTGTTTTTT.

This chain uses TRBV19 with TRBJ1-1, with D possibly being TRBD1 (6 bases). The V gene's germline CDR1 is LNHDA and CDR2 SQIVND (reference sequence). Trimming removed 7 bases at V and 3 bases at J, with 15 bases between. CDR3 size: 14 residues. DNA of the CDR3: TGTGCCAGTACCCCGAGGGGGGGCTACACTGAAGCTTTCTTT. It encodes CASTPRGGYTEAFF.

This rearrangement joins TRBV19 to TRBJ1-2; perhaps TRBD1 as D (6 bases). CDR3 length equals 11 residues. Trimming cost V 9 bases and J 8 bases, with 13 bases left between them. In germline, CDR1 is LNHDA, CDR2 SQIVND (reference sequence). CDR3 sequence: CASTGGWGYTF. CDR3 coding DNA: TGTGCCAGCACTGGGGGCTGGGGCTACACCTTC.

The chain is built from TRBV30 and TRBJ1-2, with TRBD1 matching 7 bases. The CDR3 is made up of 14 amino acids. Germline CDR1 is GTSNPN and CDR2 is SVGIG (reference sequence). Germline trimming cut 8 bases from V and 2 bases from J; bases unmatched to any gene: 11. The CDR3 here is CAGKRDRRNYGYTF. Written as DNA, the CDR3 is TGTGCCGGAAAGAGGGACAGAAGAAACTATGGCTACACCTTC.

The V call is TRBV5-8, the J call TRBJ1-1; D gene unclear. Germline V gives CDR1 SGHTS, CDR2 YDEGEE. V was shortened by 2 bases and J by 8 bases, with 7 bases between the two germline ends. CDR3 length: 11 amino acids. CDR3 protein: CASSFRGEAFF. DNA for the CDR3: TGTGCCAGCAGCTTCAGAGGGGAAGCTTTCTTT.

The chain employs TRBV6-2 or TRBV6-3 and TRBJ2-7; D is possibly TRBD2 (6 bases). Germline values: CDR1 MNHEY, CDR2 SVGEGT. V was clipped by 2 bases and J by 0 bases, with 8 bases between them. The CDR3 length is 14 residues. CDR3 in DNA: TGTGCCAGCAGTTACGCGGGGAGCTCCTACGAGCAGTACTTC. It translates to CASSYAGSSYEQYF.

CDR3 coding DNA: TGTGCCAGCAGCCCCCGACAGGCTGATGGCTACACCTTC. This translates into CASSPRQADGYTF. The rearrangement uses TRBV7-2 and TRBJ1-2; a weak D match, TRBD1 (6 bases). Trimming took off 5 bases at V and 6 bases at J, with 13 bases between the two ends. CDR3 length: 13 amino acids. CDR1 and CDR2 from the germline V gene are SGHTA and FQGNSA.

The chain combines TRBV15 with TRBJ2-7; TRBD1 matches 7 bases. Germline CDR1 is LNHNV and CDR2 is YYDKDF (reference sequence). V was pared by 0 bases and J by 5 bases, with 7 bases of the junction left unmatched. The CDR3 has 15 residues. DNA of the CDR3: TGTGCCACCAGCAGAGATCCGACAGGGCGCAACGAGCAGTACTTC. Protein: CATSRDPTGRNEQYF.

The chain has TRBV2 and TRBJ1-2, with 7 bases that match TRBD1. The V gene's germline CDR1 is SNHLY and CDR2 FYNNEI. The CDR3 length is 19 residues. V dropped 3 bases and J dropped 0; count of bases not matched to a gene: 16. CDR3: CASSDVGSGTADSNYGYTF. In DNA form, the CDR3 reads TGTGCCAGCAGTGACGTTGGATCCGGGACAGCGGACTCTAACTATGGCTACACCTTC.

Regarding this clone: This sequence may be a read error, since a much larger clone differs from it by one base. V usage is TRBV16 and J usage is TRBJ1-1, with 8 positions matching TRBD1. From germline, CDR1 is KGHSY and CDR2 FQNENV. The trim removed 5 bases at V and 1 base at J, leaving 0 bases unmatched. The CDR3 contains 13 residues. The CDR3, as DNA: TGTGCCAGCAGCGGACAGGGGAACACTGAAGCTTTCTTT. Translating it yields CASSGQGNTEAFF.